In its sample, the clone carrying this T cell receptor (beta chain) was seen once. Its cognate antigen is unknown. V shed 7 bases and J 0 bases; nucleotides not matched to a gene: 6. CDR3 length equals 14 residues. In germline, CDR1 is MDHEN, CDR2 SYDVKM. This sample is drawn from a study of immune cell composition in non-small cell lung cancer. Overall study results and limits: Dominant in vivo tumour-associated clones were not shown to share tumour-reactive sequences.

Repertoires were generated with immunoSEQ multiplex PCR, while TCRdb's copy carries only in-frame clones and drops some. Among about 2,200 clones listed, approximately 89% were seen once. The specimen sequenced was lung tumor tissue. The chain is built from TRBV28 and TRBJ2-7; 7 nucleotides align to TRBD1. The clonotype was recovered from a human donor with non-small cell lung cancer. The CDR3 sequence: CASTETGPSYEQYF. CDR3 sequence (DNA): TGTGCCAGCACCGAGACAGGGCCCTCCTACGAGCAGTACTTC. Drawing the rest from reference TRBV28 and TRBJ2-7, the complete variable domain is DVKVTQSSRYLVKRTGEKVFLECVQDMDHENMFWYRQDPGLGLRLIYFSYDVKMKEKGDIPEGYSVSREKKERFSLILESASTNQTSMYLCASTETGPSYEQYFGPGTRLTVT.